This entry is about one T cell receptor (beta chain). This clone's antigen is unknown. Base qualities are not recorded, but no much larger clone differs from it by a single base. From cysteine to phenylalanine, the CDR3 is 17 amino acids long. Only the CDR3 portion is preserved as DNA: 51 bases, with reading frame beginning at the first base. Relative to germline, V is missing 3 bases and J is missing 7 bases, with 16 bases of the junction outside any gene match. Based on the germline V gene, the CDR1 and CDR2 sequences are SGHRS and YFSETQ. The record originates from a study of blood T cell repertoires in COVID-19 (dated by TCRdb to 2020 to 2022). A note on the overall study: Samples from collaborators originated in the United States, Italy and Spain and spanned both the acute and convalescent phases of COVID-19. The material from the prospective study consisted of cDNA or gDNA derived from T cells, B-cell-depleted T cells, or PBMCs. Subjects who had been exposed to COVID-19, were actively infected with it, or had recovered from it provided the deeply sampled blood TCRbeta repertoires that made up the dataset. The repertoires were released in a freely available public database intended as a resource for research on the immune response to SARS-CoV-2. The samples were drawn from two sources: the first 160 participants of the ongoing ImmuneRACE study, and over 950 subjects contributed by 6 global collaborators. Sample metadata almost always included a de-identified subject ID, COVID-19 status, age in years and sex. Where available, HLA class I and class II types were obtained from metadata supplied by the sample provider rather than from assay-based typing.

Collaborating institutions collected whole blood in K2EDTA tubes following their own protocols. For TCRbeta analysis, collaborators shipped samples in one of three forms: frozen whole blood, isolated PBMCs, or DNA extracted from either of those sample types. Overall study outcomes, separate from this receptor: How much clinical and demographic metadata was included differed by source and by participant, and the metadata was provided uncurated.

TCRbeta CDR3 regions were amplified from genomic DNA by means of the immunoSEQ Assay, a bias-controlled multiplex PCR. Turning to the authors' computational methods: Nucleated cell counts per sample were estimated from amplification of reference gene primers within the assay. To quantify the absolute abundance of each unique TCRbeta CDR3 rearrangement, sequence reads were collapsed and filtered. For each sample, productive Simpson clonality was calculated as the square root of Simpson's diversity index over productive rearrangements. The source is immuneACCESS, and TCRdb retained only in-frame sequences with V and J called. Part of the clones is not carried over; for the studies checked, unresolved V genes explain less than half of this, and the remainder is unexplained. That table furnishes V, J and clone size, whereas the DNA furnished D and trimming. The sample includes 120,000 or so clones, with roughly 85% observed a single time. 25% of the sample belongs to the ten largest clones.

Sequenced sample: peripheral blood. The chain couples TRBV5-1 to TRBJ2-1; 7 junctional bases match TRBD1. The sequence was collected from a human donor in a cohort sampled during active COVID-19. Here is the DNA: TGCGCCAGCAGCTCCGGAACAGGGGTTCGGCATATAAATGAGCAGTTCTTC. This sequence encodes CASSSGTGVRHINEQFF.